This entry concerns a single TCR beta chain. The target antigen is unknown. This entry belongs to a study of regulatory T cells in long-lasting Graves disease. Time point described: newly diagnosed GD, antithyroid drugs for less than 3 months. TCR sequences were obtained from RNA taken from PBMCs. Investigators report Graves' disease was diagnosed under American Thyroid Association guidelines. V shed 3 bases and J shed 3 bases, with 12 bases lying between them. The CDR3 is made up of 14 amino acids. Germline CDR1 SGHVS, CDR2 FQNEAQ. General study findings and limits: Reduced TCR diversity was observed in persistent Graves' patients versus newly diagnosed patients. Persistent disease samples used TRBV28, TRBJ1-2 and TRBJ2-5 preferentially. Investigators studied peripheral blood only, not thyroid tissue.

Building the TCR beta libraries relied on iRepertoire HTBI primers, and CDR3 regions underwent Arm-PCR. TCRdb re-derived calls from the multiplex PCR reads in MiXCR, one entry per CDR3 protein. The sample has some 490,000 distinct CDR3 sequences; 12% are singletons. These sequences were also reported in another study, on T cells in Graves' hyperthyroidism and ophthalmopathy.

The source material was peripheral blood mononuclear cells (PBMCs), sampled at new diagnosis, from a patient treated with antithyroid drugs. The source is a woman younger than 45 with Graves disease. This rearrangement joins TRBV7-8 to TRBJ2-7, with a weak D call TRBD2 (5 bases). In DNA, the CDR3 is TGTGCCAGCAGCTTGGATAGTAGCGACTACGAGCAGTACTTC. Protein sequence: CASSLDSSDYEQYF.